Shown below are 11 T cell receptor beta chains from a single sample sequenced in a study of blood T cell repertoires in COVID-19. Profiling relied on immunoSEQ multiplex PCR, and the TCRdb table lists in-frame clones only, not all of them. The data hold about 190,000 clones, with roughly nine tenths observed a single time. The specimen sequenced was peripheral blood. These receptors were taken from a man aged 30-40 years with acute or convalescent COVID-19.

The chain recombines TRBV21-1 with TRBJ2-7; the listed D gene, TRBD1, was not tested against the DNA. TRBV21-1 has pseudogene status. The CDR3 is 12 residues long. CDR3 nucleotides: TGTGCCAGCAGCCAGGGGAACGGCGAGCAGTACTTC. Amino acid sequence: CASSQGNGEQYF.

The rearrangement links TRBV7-9 to TRBJ1-1; D call uncertain. From germline, CDR1 is SEHNR and CDR2 FQNEAQ (reference sequence). The CDR3 is 13 residues long. V was pared by 4 bases and J by 11 bases, with 17 bases between. The CDR3 DNA reads TGTGCCAGCAGCTCCGACACTGGTCAAATGGCTTTCTTT. It specifies CASSSDTGQMAFF.

The rearrangement uses TRBV4-2 and TRBJ2-4; weak D call: TRBD2 (5 bases). Trimming stripped 5 bases from V and 7 bases from J, with 18 bases between. Germline CDR1 LGHNA, CDR2 YNFKEQ. CDR3 length: 15 residues. The CDR3 bases are TGTGCCAGCAGCGAAAGTGAACTAGTATCGAACATTCAGTACTTC. It is translated as CASSESELVSNIQYF.

J is TRBJ2-7 and V is TRBV28, with D unresolved. The CDR3 contains 15 residues. The ends were cut back, 4 bases at V and 2 bases at J, with 15 bases in the middle. Germline V CDR1 and CDR2: MDHEN, SYDVKM. The CDR3 spells CASSSWQALAYEQYF. As DNA, the CDR3 is TGTGCCAGCAGTTCCTGGCAGGCCTTGGCCTACGAGCAGTACTTC.

The V and J genes are TRBV6-5 and TRBJ1-6; D is unresolved. Germline-derived CDR1 and CDR2 are MNHEY and SVGAGI. Trimming took 0 bases from V and 13 from J, leaving 16 bases between them. The CDR3 runs 15 residues. Here the CDR3 reads CASSYSVQLALPLHF. In DNA, the CDR3 is TGTGCCAGCAGTTACTCGGTACAGTTGGCCCTTCCCCTCCACTTT.

This clone was detected only once. The CDR3 region is CASSLTGGSPLHF. Written as DNA, the CDR3 is TGCGCCAGCAGCTTGACAGGGGGGTCACCCCTCCACTTT. This sequence joins TRBV10-1 and TRBJ1-6; 9 positions match TRBD1. The ends lost 6 bases at V and 10 bases at J; junction bases unmatched: 4. Per the germline V gene, CDR1 is WNHNN and CDR2 is SYGVQD (reference sequence). CDR3 size: 13 residues.

This rearrangement joins TRBV5-8 to TRBJ1-5, with TRBD1 as a possible D gene (5 bases). The CDR3 totals 15 residues. Germline CDR1 SGHTS, CDR2 YDEGEE. The ends were cut back, 2 bases at V and 5 bases at J, with 14 bases in the middle. This CDR3 is CASSFSRAGHQPQHF. CDR3 nucleotides: TGTGCCAGCAGCTTTTCTCGGGCAGGGCATCAGCCCCAGCATTTT.

The genes are TRBV27 and TRBJ1-5; D gene uncertain. V gave up 4 bases and J gave up 4 bases, with 14 bases separating them. This CDR3 has 15 amino acids. CDR1 is MNHEY, CDR2 SMNVEV, per germline (reference sequence). The CDR3 region has the DNA TGTGCCAGCAGTTATTTGGCAGGCGAGAATCAGCCCCAGCATTTT. As protein: CASSYLAGENQPQHF.

The gene calls are TRBV27 and TRBJ2-7; D might be TRBD1 (6 bases). This CDR3 is 13 amino acids long. Germline V lookup: CDR1 MNHEY, CDR2 SMNVEV (reference sequence). V gave up 5 bases and J gave up 2 bases, with 10 bases separating them. CDR3 nucleotides: TGTGCCAGCAGTCTGGGGACAACCTACGAGCAGTACTTC. This sequence encodes CASSLGTTYEQYF.

This clone appeared a few times. The genes are TRBV11-2 and TRBJ2-7; TRBD2 agrees at 10 bases. Germline V gene data show CDR1 as SGHAT and CDR2 as FQNNGV. The CDR3 covers 16 residues. J gave up 0 bases and V 5 bases, and 7 bases lay outside the gene matches. Here the CDR3 reads CASSRIPSGSSYEQYF. The CDR3 DNA reads TGTGCCAGCAGCCGAATCCCTAGCGGGAGCTCCTACGAGCAGTACTTC.

The rearrangement links TRBV28 to TRBJ1-6; D may be TRBD1 (6 bases). The germline V gene has CDR1 MDHEN and CDR2 SYDVKM. The CDR3 covers 15 residues. V was cut by 3 bases and J by 10 bases, with 16 bases left in between. CDR3 in DNA: TGTGCCAGCAGTTTGGTAGGACAGCTTCAATCACCCCTCCACTTT. This encodes CASSLVGQLQSPLHF.